This TCR beta chain came from a study of OX40 agonist ivuxolimab in advanced cancers. Overall study context: Allowance was made for prior anti-PD-1, anti-PD-L1 or anti-CTLA-4 therapy, and around 41% had some. Study results and limitations: Low normalized clonal expansion also occurred in some nonresponding patients. In CD8+ T cells, expanded clones were on average more numerous than in CD4+.

Notes on this clone: What it binds is not known.

Germline V gene data show CDR1 as MDHEN and CDR2 as SYDVKM. The CDR3 is 14 residues long. Trimming stripped 4 bases from V and 2 bases from J, with 11 bases between. Profiling relied on immunoSEQ multiplex PCR, and the TCRdb table lists in-frame clones only, not all of them. The table lists 50,000 to 65,000 clones, around 89% of them singletons, with over 1.1% in the top ten. Researchers took blood at baseline, on cycle 4 day 1, and on cycle 7 day 1. This chain links TRBV28 with TRBJ1-2; D gene uncertain. The clonotype originates from an adult with an advanced solid tumor such as melanoma, head and neck, liver or kidney cancer. Here the sequenced sample was CD4+ or CD8+ T cells sorted from blood, taken in a trial of the OX40 agonist ivuxolimab. Here the CDR3 DNA reads TGTGCCAGCAGTTCAGAAGACGGGAACTATGGCTACACCTTC. Its protein product is CASSSEDGNYGYTF.